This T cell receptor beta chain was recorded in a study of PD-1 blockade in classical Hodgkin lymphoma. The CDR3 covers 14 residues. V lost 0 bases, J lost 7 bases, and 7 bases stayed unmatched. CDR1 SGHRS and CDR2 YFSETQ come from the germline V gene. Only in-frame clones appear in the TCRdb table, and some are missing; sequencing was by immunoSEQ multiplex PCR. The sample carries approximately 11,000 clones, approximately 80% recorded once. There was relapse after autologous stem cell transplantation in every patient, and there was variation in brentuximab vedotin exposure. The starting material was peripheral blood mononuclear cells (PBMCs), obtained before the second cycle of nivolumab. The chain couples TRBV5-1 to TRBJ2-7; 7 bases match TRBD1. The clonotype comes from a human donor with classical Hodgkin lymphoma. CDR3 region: CASSLGQGVGEQYF. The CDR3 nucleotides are TGCGCCAGCAGCTTGGGACAGGGCGTGGGGGAGCAGTACTTC.